Included here is one T cell receptor beta chain sequence, with context. This sample is part of a study of patients and donors after allogeneic stem cell transplantation. MiXCR, applied by TCRdb to the RT-PCR reads, yields one record per CDR3 protein. In the table there are hundreds of thousands of distinct CDR3 sequences, about 37% of which are singletons. What was sequenced was blood, either unsorted or a sorted T cell fraction (not recorded which). The TCR originated in a human donor who was either an allogeneic HSCT recipient or a stem cell or donor lymphocyte infusion donor (not recorded which). It is not recorded whose cells these are; they may come from a transplant donor.

This chain's CDR3 is CSARELPKNTDTQYF. For the CDR3, the DNA is TGCAGTGCTAGAGAATTGCCTAAAAACACAGATACGCAGTATTTT. The rearrangement links TRBV20-1 to TRBJ2-3; D is unresolved. The CDR3 length is 15 residues. Per germline, CDR1 DFQATT and CDR2 SNEGSKA (reference sequence). Trimming took off 0 bases at V and 2 bases at J, with 12 bases between the two ends.